The entry below describes one T cell receptor beta chain. What it binds is unknown. The sample comes from a study of cytomegalovirus exposure and HLA in healthy donors. On the study more broadly: The roughly 700 first-cohort repertoires and the 95 to 150 validation repertoires shared the same platform, a later analysis reported. Study findings and constraints: Cytomegalovirus association was assigned to about 150 TCR beta chains.

Only in-frame clones appear in the TCRdb table, and some are missing; sequencing was by immunoSEQ multiplex PCR. The sample lists about 240,000 clones, more than 75% occurring once. This CDR3 has 15 residues. Trimming cost V 3 bases and J 1 base; bases outside gene matches: 6. Germline V CDR1 and CDR2: SGDLS, YYNGEE. The origin of this receptor is a woman in her 30s in good health and CMV-seropositive. Sequenced: PBMCs. This sequence joins TRBV9 and TRBJ2-5, with 7 bases identical to TRBD1. The CDR3 reads CASSDTGVPQETQYF. The DNA for the CDR3 is TGTGCCAGCAGCGACACAGGGGTTCCCCAAGAGACCCAGTACTTC.